Listed below are T cell receptor beta chains from one sample, sequenced in a study of T-cell reconstitution after alpha-beta-depleted transplantation in children. Using its own MiXCR run on the PCR reads, TCRdb lists one record per CDR3 protein. The table has about 580,000 distinct CDR3 sequences, roughly 23% seen once. Specimen: PBMCs, mostly from graft donor cells, collected 360 days after TCRalphabeta/CD19-depleted stem cell transplant. The receptor set was obtained from a boy under two years old who had a stem cell transplant for acute myeloid leukemia, so the T cells may come from the graft donor. The CDR3 runs from the conserved cysteine through the conserved F or W. The D gene is left open where the match is weak. Part of the rows lack a size; the others show once, few, many or a class for expanded clones.

size | J | V | D | DNA | CDR3
. | TRBJ2-5 | TRBV20-1 | TRBD2 | TGCAGTGCCGGCCGCGGGGGGGAGGAGACCCAGTACTTC | CSAGRGGEETQYF
. | TRBJ2-2 | TRBV29-1 | . | TGCAGCGTTGATCAGGTCGGGGAGCTGTTTTTT | CSVDQVGELFF
once | TRBJ2-1 | TRBV10-1 | . | TGCGCCAGCAGCCTAAGGGGCGCGGGGATCAATGAGCAGTTCTTC | CASSLRGAGINEQFF
many | TRBJ2-2 | TRBV2 | . | TGTGCCAGCAGTTTACAGGGTGGTACCACCGGGGAGCTGTTTTTT | CASSLQGGTTGELFF
. | TRBJ1-1 | TRBV29-1 | TRBD1 | TGCAGTTCCGGGACAGGGGAGAACACTGAAGCTTTCTTT | CSSGTGENTEAFF
. | TRBJ1-2 | TRBV13 | . | TGTGCCAGCAGCTTAGGCCTGAGTCAGTATGGCTACACCTTC | CASSLGLSQYGYTF
. | TRBJ1-5 | TRBV12-3/TRBV12-4 | . | TGTGCCAGCAGTTTAGCGCTGTGGGATCAGCCCCAGCATTTT | CASSLALWDQPQHF
many | TRBJ2-3 | TRBV6-5 | TRBD1 | TGTGCCAGCAGTTACTCGCCACGGACAGGGCGGACGCAGTATTTT | CASSYSPRTGRTQYF
many | TRBJ2-6 | TRBV20-1 | TRBD1 | TGCAGTGCTACCTCGAAACAGGGGGCGCGACTCTCTGGGGCCAACGTCCTGACTTTC | CSATSKQGARLSGANVLTF
many | TRBJ2-6 | TRBV24-1 | . | TGTGCCACCAGTGATTCAGGAACCGGGGCCAACGTCCTGACTTTC | CATSDSGTGANVLTF
many | TRBJ2-3 | TRBV7-3 | TRBD2 | TGTGCCAGCAGCTTAAGGGAGGCGGGGGGCCAGCGAGATACGCAGTATTTT | CASSLREAGGQRDTQYF
. | TRBJ2-3 | TRBV4-3 | . | TGCGCCAGCAGCCGCTCTTGGCAGGGGGGCGGTGATACGCAGTATTTT | CASSRSWQGGGDTQYF
many | TRBJ2-3 | TRBV20-1 | TRBD2 | TGCAGTGCTAGTTGGCAGGGGACTAGCGGGGTCACAGATACGCAGTATTTT | CSASWQGTSGVTDTQYF
few | TRBJ1-2 | TRBV6-6 | . | TGTGCCAGCAGTTACGCGGGGGGCTACACCTTC | CASSYAGGYTF
. | TRBJ2-4 | TRBV4-3 | TRBD2 | TGCGCCAGCAGCCAAGAAGAGGGTAGCGGGGCCAAAAACATTCAGTACTTC | CASSQEEGSGAKNIQYF
. | TRBJ1-1 | TRBV4-1 | TRBD1 | TGCGCCAGCAAGGACAGGACGACCCCTGAAGCTTTCTTT | CASKDRTTPEAFF
. | TRBJ2-1 | TRBV12-3/TRBV12-4 | . | TGTGCCAGCAGTTTAGACGGGGAATACAATGAGCAGTTCTTC | CASSLDGEYNEQFF
many | TRBJ2-5 | TRBV5-1 | TRBD1 | TGCGCCAGCAGCGACCGTGGACAGGGACACCAAGAGACCCAGTACTTC | CASSDRGQGHQETQYF
. | TRBJ2-3 | TRBV3-1 | . | TGTGCCAGCAGCCAAGATCTACCGGGGGCGTCAGATACGCAGTATTTT | CASSQDLPGASDTQYF
. | TRBJ2-5 | TRBV6-1 | TRBD1 | TGTGCCAGCAGGGGGACAGGGAACCACCGAGAGACCCAGTACTTC | CASRGTGNHRETQYF
. | TRBJ1-1 | TRBV13 | . | TGTGCCAGCAGCCCCACAGGGCGGGCTGAAGCTTTCTTT | CASSPTGRAEAFF
many | TRBJ2-7 | TRBV7-9 | . | TGTGCCAGCAGCTTAGGGGCCCAGTCCTACGAGCAGTACTTC | CASSLGAQSYEQYF
few | TRBJ2-3 | TRBV7-2 | TRBD2 | TGTGCCAGCAGCTTAATTGCGGGGGGGGGCACAGATACGCAGTATTTT | CASSLIAGGGTDTQYF
. | TRBJ2-3 | TRBV11-2 | . | TGTGCCAGCAGCCCCCGGACGGCTAGCACAGATACGCAGTATTTT | CASSPRTASTDTQYF
. | TRBJ2-1 | TRBV27 | . | TGTGCCAGCAGTTTTGGTACCGTCAACCCGCAGTTCTTC | CASSFGTVNPQFF
many | TRBJ2-6 | TRBV29-1 | . | TGCAGCGTTCCTGGGGCCAACGTCCTGACTTTC | CSVPGANVLTF
few | TRBJ1-5 | TRBV29-1 | . | TGCAGCGTTGCCGAGGAGGCCAATCAGCCCCAGCATTTT | CSVAEEANQPQHF
. | TRBJ2-3 | TRBV4-3 | . | TGCGCCAGCAGCCAAGATTCCTTGAATACGCAGTATTTT | CASSQDSLNTQYF
many | TRBJ1-6 | TRBV14 | . | TGTGCCAGCAGCCAGAACCAGGGTCCGAATTCACCCCTCCACTTT | CASSQNQGPNSPLHF
few | TRBJ2-7 | TRBV7-2 | . | TGTGCCAGCAGCTTGAGGACTCGTTCCTACGAGCAGTACTTC | CASSLRTRSYEQYF
. | TRBJ2-2 | TRBV20-1 | TRBD1 | TGCAGTGCTAGAGCCGTCCCGGGACAGGGGGCTGGCGGGGAGCTGTTTTTT | CSARAVPGQGAGGELFF
few | TRBJ1-5 | TRBV20-1 | . | TGCAGTGCTGCCGGGGGGGATCAGCCCCAGCATTTT | CSAAGGDQPQHF
few | TRBJ2-5 | TRBV6-5 | TRBD2 | TGTGCCAGCAGTTCTGCGGGGGGCCAAAAGGTGACCCAGTACTTC | CASSSAGGQKVTQYF
. | TRBJ2-3 | TRBV20-1 | TRBD2 | TGCAGTGCTATTTCTTCGGGGGGGTTAGATACGCAGTATTTT | CSAISSGGLDTQYF
. | TRBJ1-1 | TRBV29-1 | TRBD1 | TGCAGCGTTGAGGGACAGAGATCGAACACTGAAGCTTTCTTT | CSVEGQRSNTEAFF
. | TRBJ1-1 | TRBV20-1 | . | TGCAGTGCTTGGGCGCAAAACACTGAAGCTTTCTTT | CSAWAQNTEAFF
many | TRBJ2-5 | TRBV23-1 | . | TGCGCCAGCAGTCAAAGCTGCCGCGGGGAGACCCAGTACTTC | CASSQSCRGETQYF
. | TRBJ1-2 | TRBV15 | TRBD1 | TGTGCCACCACTCTAGAGGGACAGCGAAACTATGGCTACACCTTC | CATTLEGQRNYGYTF
few | TRBJ2-3 | TRBV20-1 | . | TGCAGTGCTAGAACCGCGGGGGCTGAAGGTACGCAGTATTTT | CSARTAGAEGTQYF
few | TRBJ2-5 | TRBV9 | . | TGTGCCAGCAGCGGGGTAGGGGTAGGAGAGACCCAGTACTTC | CASSGVGVGETQYF
few | TRBJ2-3 | TRBV7-6 | TRBD1 | TGTGCCAGCAGCTTCGACAGGGCGTCAGATACGCAGTATTTT | CASSFDRASDTQYF
many | TRBJ2-3 | TRBV28 | TRBD2 | TGTGCCAGCAGTAACCGAAAGCGGGGACGCACAGATACGCAGTATTTT | CASSNRKRGRTDTQYF
few | TRBJ2-7 | TRBV20-1 | TRBD1 | TGCAGTGCAACGGGACAGGGGAGCGAGCAGTACTTC | CSATGQGSEQYF
. | TRBJ2-7 | TRBV3-1 | . | TGTGCCACCGGGGCGGTGGACTCCTTTCCCTACGAGCAGTACTTC | CATGAVDSFPYEQYF
. | TRBJ1-2 | TRBV6-1 | TRBD1 | TGTGCCAGCATTCCGACGTATCGAAGCCAGGGGGCGGGTGGCTACACCTTC | CASIPTYRSQGAGGYTF
. | TRBJ2-3 | TRBV4-2 | . | TGTGCCAGCAGCGATGAACTGGGCCGGGACACCCGCACAGATACGCAGTATTTT | CASSDELGRDTRTDTQYF
. | TRBJ2-4 | TRBV4-3 | . | TGCGCCAGCAGCCAATGGTACGGGTTGAACATTCAGTACTTC | CASSQWYGLNIQYF
. | TRBJ1-2 | TRBV12-3/TRBV12-4 | . | TGTGCCAGCAGTGCCCGGGCCGGAGGCTACACCTTC | CASSARAGGYTF
. | TRBJ2-7 | TRBV10-3 | . | TGTGCCATCAGTGGGTGGGACACGGACCGGGAGCAGTACTTC | CAISGWDTDREQYF
many | TRBJ2-1 | TRBV24-1 | . | TGTGCCACCGCGCCGGGGTGGAATGAGCAGTTCTTC | CATAPGWNEQFF
many | TRBJ2-1 | TRBV20-1 | TRBD2 | TGCAGTGCTAGAGGAGCGGGGGGTGAGCAGTTCTTC | CSARGAGGEQFF
. | TRBJ1-2 | TRBV11-2 | . | TGTGCCAGCAGCTTAGTGGCAGCCAACCCTCGGAAGATAGCTAACTATGGCTACACCTTC | CASSLVAANPRKIANYGYTF